The present T cell receptor (beta chain) was sequenced within a study of breast tumors, draining lymph nodes, adjacent tissues. This CDR3 has 13 amino acids. The trim removed 6 bases at V and 5 bases at J, leaving 5 bases unmatched. Germline V gene data show CDR1 as SNHLY and CDR2 as FYNNEI. In this sample, this clonotype turned up many times. Its antigen is not identified. TCRdb processed the multiplex PCR reads anew with MiXCR; each CDR3 protein has one entry. The table shows 290,000 or so distinct CDR3 sequences, with more than 30% occurring only once. Axillary draining lymph nodes of breast cancer patients supplied the node samples. Regarding the study as a whole: That most tumor T cells come from lymph nodes remained unproven. Luminal-like breast cancer showed significantly higher tumor–nontumor repertoire similarity than basal-like. Tumor TCR diversity was below lymph nodes but above nontumor tissue.

The chain recombines TRBV2 with TRBJ1-2, with 8 bases identical to TRBD1. The TCR originated in a female donor with breast cancer. Some clones in this sample may be carry-over from other donors' samples. The source material was axillary lymph node tissue. The CDR3 loop reads CASRDREAYGYTF. Written as DNA, the CDR3 is TGTGCCAGCAGGGACAGGGAGGCTTATGGCTACACCTTC.